This T cell receptor (beta chain) originates from a study of cytomegalovirus exposure and HLA in healthy donors. Looking at the study overall: HLA-typed donors contributed around 85 million unique TCRs, which were held in an early data release. Study-level points and caveats: It was only CMV serostatus that was available as immune exposure information.

Donors had nominal health at sampling but likely had unrecorded immune exposures. Primers included in the PCR were 60 Vbeta and 13 Jbeta primers. Sequencing used immunoSEQ multiplex PCR; TCRdb keeps in-frame clones, though not all of them. The sample consists of 84,000 or so clones, 76% of them appearing once. This clone turned up a few times. The antigen is undetermined. CDR1 MNHNS and CDR2 SASEGT come from the germline V gene. V was cut by 4 bases and J by 2 bases, with 12 bases left in between. There are 15 residues in the CDR3. The chain recombines TRBV6-1 with TRBJ1-5; D not certain. The receptor was isolated from a male donor in good health and CMV-seronegative. Sequencing was carried out using PBMCs. The CDR3 is CASSGDLRGNQPQHF. In nucleotides, the CDR3 is TGTGCCAGCAGTGGGGATCTGAGGGGCAATCAGCCCCAGCATTTT.